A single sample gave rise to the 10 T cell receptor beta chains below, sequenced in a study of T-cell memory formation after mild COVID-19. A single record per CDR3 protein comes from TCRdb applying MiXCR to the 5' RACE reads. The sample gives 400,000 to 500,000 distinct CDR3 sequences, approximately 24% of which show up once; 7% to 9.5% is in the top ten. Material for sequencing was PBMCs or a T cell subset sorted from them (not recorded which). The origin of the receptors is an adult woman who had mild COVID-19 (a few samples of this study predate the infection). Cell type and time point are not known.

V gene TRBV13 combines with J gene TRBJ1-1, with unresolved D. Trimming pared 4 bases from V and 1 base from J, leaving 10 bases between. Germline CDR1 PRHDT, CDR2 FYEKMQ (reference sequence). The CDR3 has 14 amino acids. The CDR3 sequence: CASSSGRRNTEAFF. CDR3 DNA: TGTGCCAGCAGCTCCGGACGGAGGAACACTGAAGCTTTCTTT. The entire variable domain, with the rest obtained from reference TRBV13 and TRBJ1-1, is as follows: AAGVIQSPRHLIKEKRETATLKCYPIPRHDTVYWYQQGPGQDPQFLISFYEKMQSDKGSIPDRFSAQQFSDYHSELNMSSLELGDSALYFCASSSGRRNTEAFFGQGTRLTVV.

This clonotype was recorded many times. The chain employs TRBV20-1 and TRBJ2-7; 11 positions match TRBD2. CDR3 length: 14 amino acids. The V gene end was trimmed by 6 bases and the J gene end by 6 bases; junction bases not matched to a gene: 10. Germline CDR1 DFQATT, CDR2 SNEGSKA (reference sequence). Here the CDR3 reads CSAELAGDRGEQYF. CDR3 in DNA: TGCAGTGCGGAACTAGCGGGAGACCGGGGCGAGCAGTACTTC.

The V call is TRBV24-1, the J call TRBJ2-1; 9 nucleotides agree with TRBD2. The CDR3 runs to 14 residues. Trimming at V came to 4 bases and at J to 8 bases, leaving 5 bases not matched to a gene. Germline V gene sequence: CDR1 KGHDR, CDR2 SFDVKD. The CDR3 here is CATSDTLAGYEQFF. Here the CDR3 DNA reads TGTGCCACCAGTGACACACTAGCGGGCTATGAGCAGTTCTTC.

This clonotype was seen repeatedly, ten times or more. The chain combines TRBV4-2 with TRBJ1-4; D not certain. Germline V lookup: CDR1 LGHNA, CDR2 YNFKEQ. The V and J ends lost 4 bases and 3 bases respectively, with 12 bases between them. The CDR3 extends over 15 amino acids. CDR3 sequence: CASSLSTSPNEKLFF. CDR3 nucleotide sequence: TGTGCCAGCAGCCTATCGACCTCACCTAATGAAAAACTGTTTTTT.

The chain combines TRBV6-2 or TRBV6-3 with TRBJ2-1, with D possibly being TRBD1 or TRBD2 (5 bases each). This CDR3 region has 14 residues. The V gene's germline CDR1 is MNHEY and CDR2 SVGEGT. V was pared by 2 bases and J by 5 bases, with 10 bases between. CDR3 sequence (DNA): TGTGCCAGCAGTTACGGGGCGGGCCACAATGAGCAGTTCTTC. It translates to CASSYGAGHNEQFF.

The DNA for the CDR3 is TGTGCCAGCAGCCAAAGAGACATCACACACAATGAGCAGTTCTTC. This codes for CASSQRDITHNEQFF. The V gene is TRBV4-2, the J gene TRBJ2-1; D gene uncertain. Germline V lookup: CDR1 LGHNA, CDR2 YNFKEQ. Trimming took off 2 bases at V and 5 bases at J, with 13 bases between the two ends. The CDR3 is 15 amino acids.

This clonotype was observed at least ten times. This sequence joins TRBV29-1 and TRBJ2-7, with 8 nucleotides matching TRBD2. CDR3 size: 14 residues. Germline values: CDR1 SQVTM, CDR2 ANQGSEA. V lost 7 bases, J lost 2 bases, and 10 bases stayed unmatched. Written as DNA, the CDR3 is TGCAGCGCTGTCCGGGAGGGGGTACCCTACGAGCAGTACTTC. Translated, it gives CSAVREGVPYEQYF.

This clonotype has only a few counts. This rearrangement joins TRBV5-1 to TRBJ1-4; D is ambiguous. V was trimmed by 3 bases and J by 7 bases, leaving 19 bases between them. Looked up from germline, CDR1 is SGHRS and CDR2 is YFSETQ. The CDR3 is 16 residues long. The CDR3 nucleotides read TGCGCCAGCAGCTGGCCAAGCGGAGGAGGCAGTGAAAAACTGTTTTTT. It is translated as CASSWPSGGGSEKLFF.

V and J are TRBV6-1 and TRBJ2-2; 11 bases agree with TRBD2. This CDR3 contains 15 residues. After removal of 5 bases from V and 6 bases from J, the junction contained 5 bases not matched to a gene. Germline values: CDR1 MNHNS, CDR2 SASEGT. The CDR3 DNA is TGTGCCAGCAGTACCGGGACTAGCGGAGCCGGGGAGCTGTTTTTT. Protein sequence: CASSTGTSGAGELFF.

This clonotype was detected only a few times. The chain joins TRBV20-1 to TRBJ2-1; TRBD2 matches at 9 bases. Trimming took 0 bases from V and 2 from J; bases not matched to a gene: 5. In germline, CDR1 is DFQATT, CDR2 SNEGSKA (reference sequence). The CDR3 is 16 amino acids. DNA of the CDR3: TGCAGTGCTAGAGATCTGGCTAGCGGGGCCTACAATGAGCAGTTCTTC. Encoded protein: CSARDLASGAYNEQFF.